One sample yielded the 14 T cell receptor beta chains listed below, sequenced in a study of blood T cell repertoires in COVID-19. Generated by immunoSEQ multiplex PCR, the TCRdb table keeps only in-frame clones and is missing some. The table records hundreds of thousands of clones, approximately 87% of them present only once. The material sequenced was peripheral blood. These receptors all stem from a man between 60 and 70 years old who had recovered from COVID-19.

This clone was observed a single time. The V gene is TRBV7-6, the J gene TRBJ2-7; the match to TRBD1 covers 7 bases. Germline V gene data show CDR1 as SGHVS and CDR2 as FNYEAQ. This CDR3 contains 15 residues. Trimming at V came to 0 bases and at J to 1 base, leaving 3 bases not matched to a gene. The CDR3 nucleotides read TGTGCCAGCAGCTTAGCGCCGGGACAGTCCTACGAGCAGTACTTC. Its protein is CASSLAPGQSYEQYF.

This clone has only one observation. This chain uses TRBV6-5 with TRBJ2-1; D perhaps matches TRBD2 (6 bases). Trimming removed 7 bases at V and 7 bases at J, with 20 bases between. Per the germline V gene, CDR1 is MNHEY and CDR2 is SVGAGI. CDR3 length equals 15 residues. The CDR3 reads CASIFAPGTPNEQFF. In nucleotides, the CDR3 is TGTGCCAGCATCTTCGCTCCTGGGACTCCTAATGAGCAGTTCTTC.

This clone appeared a few times. The genes are TRBV19 and TRBJ1-1; D unresolved. CDR1 LNHDA and CDR2 SQIVND come from the germline V gene (reference sequence). CDR3 length: 14 residues. V was cut by 3 bases and J by 5 bases, with 13 bases left in between. The CDR3 here is CASSIVELTTEAFF. As DNA, the CDR3 is TGTGCCAGTAGTATCGTGGAGCTAACTACTGAAGCTTTCTTT.

CDR3 loop: CASSRSSGGADTQYF. CDR3 DNA: TGTGCCAGCAGTCGTTCCAGCGGGGGGGCGGATACGCAGTATTTT. The rearrangement joins TRBV2 to TRBJ2-3; TRBD2 matches 10 bases. Germline assignment: CDR1 SNHLY and CDR2 FYNNEI. This CDR3 has 15 residues. J lost 6 bases, V lost 5 bases, and 8 bases had no gene match.

This clone has just a few counts. The rearrangement links TRBV5-1 to TRBJ1-6; the D gene is possibly TRBD1 (6 bases). Deletions cut 0 bases from V and 5 bases from J, with 12 bases between. The CDR3 contains 16 residues. Per the germline V gene, CDR1 is SGHRS and CDR2 is YFSETQ. CDR3 nucleotides: TGCGCCAGCAGCTTGGCACCAGGGGCTGATAATTCACCCCTCCACTTT. Protein sequence: CASSLAPGADNSPLHF.

V and J are TRBV7-9 and TRBJ1-2, with a tentative D call TRBD1 (6 bases). This CDR3 has 14 amino acids. Per germline, CDR1 SEHNR and CDR2 FQNEAQ (reference sequence). Trimming removed 7 bases at V and 3 bases at J, with 15 bases between. DNA of the CDR3: TGTGCCAGCACCTTCGACAGGCGTGACTATGGCTACACCTTC. Amino acids: CASTFDRRDYGYTF.

The V and J genes are TRBV30 and TRBJ1-2, with a tentative D call TRBD1 (6 bases). CDR1 and CDR2 from the germline V gene are GTSNPN and SVGIG (reference sequence). The V end lost 6 bases, the J end lost 1 base, and 12 bases lay between the germline ends. The CDR3 length is 13 residues. CDR3 nucleotide sequence: TGTGCCTGTTTTGACAGGTATAACTATGGCTACACCTTC. As protein: CACFDRYNYGYTF.

This clone was seen a single time. The genes are TRBV19 and TRBJ1-5; 8 bases are a match to TRBD1. Germline CDR1 and CDR2: LNHDA and SQIVND (reference sequence). The CDR3 is 16 amino acids. Trimming cost V 3 bases and J 6 bases; bases outside gene matches: 10. The DNA for the CDR3 is TGTGCCAGTAGTATTGGACAGGGACCCGCCGGTCAGCCCCAGCATTTT. The encoded protein is CASSIGQGPAGQPQHF. Looking up the rest from reference TRBV19 and TRBJ1-5 gives the full variable domain: DGGITQSPKYLFRKEGQNVTLSCEQNLNHDAMYWYRQDPGQGLRLIYYSQIVNDFQKGDIAEGYSVSREKKESFPLTVTSAQKNPTAFYLCASSIGQGPAGQPQHFGDGTRLSIL.

The chain uses TRBV2 and TRBJ2-7; 10 nucleotides line up with TRBD1. The CDR3 is 15 amino acids. Germline V gives CDR1 SNHLY, CDR2 FYNNEI. The ends lost 5 bases at V and 7 bases at J; junction bases unmatched: 11. This CDR3 is CASSWGQGQGGEQYF. The CDR3 coding sequence is TGTGCCAGCAGTTGGGGACAGGGGCAGGGAGGGGAGCAGTACTTC.

The V and J genes are TRBV18 and TRBJ2-3; maybe TRBD2 (5 bases). Between the trimmed V and J ends, which lost 1 base and 0 bases, there was a span of 8 bases. Germline-derived CDR1 and CDR2 are KGHSH and LQKENI. The CDR3 has 15 amino acids. The chain's CDR3 is CASSPLAPSTDTQYF. The CDR3 region has the DNA TGTGCCAGCTCACCACTAGCGCCTAGCACAGATACGCAGTATTTT.

The V call is TRBV29-1, the J call TRBJ2-5, with 7 bases fitting TRBD1. The V gene end was trimmed by 2 bases and the J gene end by 5 bases; junction bases not matched to a gene: 8. The CDR3 covers 14 residues. CDR1 and CDR2 from the germline V gene are SQVTM and ANQGSEA. As DNA, the CDR3 is TGCAGCGTTGAACGACAGGGTTTGGGGGAGACCCAGTACTTC. Translation: CSVERQGLGETQYF.

This chain links TRBV5-4 with TRBJ1-3, with a tentative D call TRBD1 (6 bases). Germline V gene sequence: CDR1 SGHNT, CDR2 YYREEE (reference sequence). The CDR3 is made up of 15 amino acids. The V gene lost 3 bases and the J gene lost 3 bases, with 13 bases spanning the gap. CDR3 sequence reads: CASSSRQAGGNTIYF. CDR3 DNA: TGTGCCAGCAGCTCCCGACAGGCTGGTGGAAACACCATATATTTT.

V is TRBV28 and J is TRBJ1-1, with TRBD1 as a possible D gene (6 bases). Trimming took off 5 bases at V and 3 bases at J, with 13 bases between the two ends. The CDR3 has 14 amino acids. The germline V gene encodes CDR1 MDHEN and CDR2 SYDVKM. CDR3 bases: TGTGCCAGCAGTCTCAGGACAGAAGACACTGAAGCTTTCTTT. As protein: CASSLRTEDTEAFF. Together with reference TRBV28 and TRBJ1-1, the CDR3 gives the full variable domain: DVKVTQSSRYLVKRTGEKVFLECVQDMDHENMFWYRQDPGLGLRLIYFSYDVKMKEKGDIPEGYSVSREKKERFSLILESASTNQTSMYLCASSLRTEDTEAFFGQGTRLTVV.

V and J are TRBV7-9 and TRBJ2-6; 9 nucleotides match TRBD1. This CDR3 spans 18 amino acids. With 6 bases clipped from V and 0 bases from J, the junction kept 9 bases outside the gene matches. Germline values: CDR1 SEHNR, CDR2 FQNEAQ (reference sequence). CDR3 DNA: TGTGCCAGCAGACCCGGGACAGGGTCCTTCTCTGGGGCCAACGTCCTGACTTTC. Amino acids: CASRPGTGSFSGANVLTF.